This T cell receptor beta chain was identified during a study of cytomegalovirus exposure and HLA in healthy donors. Comments on this clone: No antigen is known for it.

Points from the study as a whole: TCR beta sequences numbering roughly 18,000 were associated with HLA alleles at 0.05 false discovery rate in a later analysis. Per a prior analysis, the majority of TCR beta V segments were productive roughly 90% or roughly 30% of the time. The listing of roughly 160 TCR beta chains classed them as cytomegalovirus-associated.

Regarding donors, all were healthy bone marrow donors. There are 16 residues in the CDR3. Germline CDR1 is SEHNR and CDR2 is FQNEAQ (reference sequence). V lost 5 bases to trimming and J lost 3 bases; unmatched junction nucleotides: 8. The PCR made use of 60 Vbeta and 13 Jbeta primers. Using immunoSEQ multiplex PCR, the repertoire was profiled, and TCRdb retains in-frame clones only, with some absent. Of around 120,000 clones in the sample, less than 85% were seen once. V and J are TRBV7-9 and TRBJ2-4; 9 nucleotides agree with TRBD1. Sequencing was done on a sample of PBMCs. This TCR derives from a middle-aged man in good health and CMV-seropositive. CDR3 sequence (DNA): TGTGCCAGCAGCATCGACAGGGGGAGAGTCAAAAACATTCAGTACTTC. Amino acid sequence: CASSIDRGRVKNIQYF.